The 26 T cell receptor beta chains given below trace back to one sample, sequenced in a study of blood T cell repertoires in COVID-19. Profiled with immunoSEQ multiplex PCR; TCRdb holds only in-frame clones, not every one. The top ten clones hold roughly 7.3% of a sample with about 170,000 clones, approximately 90% of them seen once. Sequenced input: peripheral blood. Receptors were obtained from a woman older than 75 in a cohort sampled during active or convalescent COVID-19.

The chain links TRBV11-2 to TRBJ1-4; a weak D match, TRBD1 (5 bases). The CDR3 is 15 residues long. Trimming took off 6 bases at V and 3 bases at J, with 14 bases between the two ends. CDR1 and CDR2 (germline): SGHAT, FQNNGV. CDR3 region: CASRSLRAPNEKLFF. CDR3 in DNA: TGTGCCAGCAGATCCCTCAGGGCACCTAATGAAAAACTGTTTTTT.

The chain has TRBV7-8 and TRBJ1-5, with 10 bases aligning to TRBD1. With V trimmed by 1 base and J by 9 bases, 12 bases remained unmatched. This CDR3 has 17 residues. Germline V gene data show CDR1 as SGHVS and CDR2 as FQNEAQ. CDR3 region: CASSLGWAGTGVWPQHF. CDR3 DNA sequence: TGTGCCAGCAGCTTAGGTTGGGCCGGGACAGGGGTTTGGCCCCAGCATTTT.

In DNA form, the CDR3 reads TGTGCCAGTAGTCCCGGCCAGGGGGCATCCACTGAAGCTTTCTTT. Encoded protein: CASSPGQGASTEAFF. The chain joins TRBV19 to TRBJ1-1; TRBD1 matches at 8 bases. From germline, CDR1 is LNHDA and CDR2 SQIVND (reference sequence). Unmatched junction bases numbered 9, after V lost 5 bases and J lost 4 bases. The CDR3 extends over 15 amino acids.

This rearrangement joins TRBV27 to TRBJ2-1, with 7 bases identical to TRBD1. Germline loops: CDR1 MNHEY, CDR2 SMNVEV (reference sequence). This CDR3 region has 18 residues. V lost 3 bases, J lost 0 bases, and 11 bases stayed unmatched. The CDR3: CASSLRQGKFASYNEQFF. Written as DNA, the CDR3 is TGTGCCAGCAGTTTGAGACAGGGCAAATTTGCCTCCTACAATGAGCAGTTCTTC.

The J gene is TRBJ1-2, the V gene TRBV6-6; 10 nucleotides agree with TRBD1. Per the germline V gene, CDR1 is MNHNY and CDR2 is SVGAGI (reference sequence). J lost 5 bases, V lost 2 bases, and 5 bases had no gene match. The CDR3 has 15 residues. The CDR3 nucleotides read TGTGCCAGCAGTTACCCCGGACAGGGGGGATATGGCTACACCTTC. Amino acids: CASSYPGQGGYGYTF.

This rearrangement joins TRBV5-5 to TRBJ2-7, with 10 bases fitting TRBD1. V shed 6 bases, J shed 2 bases, and the junction held 5 bases outside the gene matches. CDR1 is SGHKS and CDR2 is YYEKEE in the germline V gene (reference sequence). The CDR3 loop spans 14 amino acids. The CDR3 DNA sequence: TGTGCCAGCACCACGGGACAGGGGACCTACGAGCAGTACGTC. Residues: CASTTGQGTYEQYV.

V is TRBV29-1 and J is TRBJ1-2; no firm D call. V lost 7 bases and J lost 1, with 13 bases in between. This CDR3 comprises 13 residues. Germline CDR1 SQVTM, CDR2 ANQGSEA. CDR3 in amino acids: CSGERQSNYGYTF. CDR3 in DNA: TGCAGCGGGGAGCGGCAGAGTAACTATGGCTACACCTTC.

J is TRBJ2-3 and V is TRBV19; D unclear. Germline assignment: CDR1 LNHDA and CDR2 SQIVND (reference sequence). This CDR3 region has 14 residues. The germline V and J ends were trimmed by 3 bases and 0 bases, with 7 bases remaining between them. CDR3 protein: CASSMETSTDTQYF. The CDR3 DNA sequence: TGTGCCAGTAGTATGGAGACTAGCACAGATACGCAGTATTTT. Drawing the rest from reference TRBV19 and TRBJ2-3, the complete variable domain is DGGITQSPKYLFRKEGQNVTLSCEQNLNHDAMYWYRQDPGQGLRLIYYSQIVNDFQKGDIAEGYSVSREKKESFPLTVTSAQKNPTAFYLCASSMETSTDTQYFGPGTRLTVL.

The genes are TRBV10-3 and TRBJ2-7; possibly TRBD1 for D (5 bases). Deletions cut 0 bases from V and 2 bases from J, with 11 bases between. Germline lookup yields CDR1 ENHRY and CDR2 SYGVKD. The CDR3 extends over 15 amino acids. The CDR3 is CAISESVLGAYEQYF. The CDR3 nucleotides read TGTGCCATCAGTGAGTCGGTTCTAGGGGCCTACGAGCAGTACTTC.

This chain uses TRBV7-9 with TRBJ1-5, with 7 bases aligning to TRBD1. The CDR3 length is 16 residues. The ends lost 5 bases at V and 3 bases at J; junction bases unmatched: 10. Germline V lookup: CDR1 SEHNR, CDR2 FQNEAQ (reference sequence). For the CDR3, the DNA is TGTGCCAGCAGCCCGCTTACAGGGGATCCCAATCAGCCCCAGCATTTT. This codes for CASSPLTGDPNQPQHF.

The chain combines TRBV11-3 with TRBJ1-4; D is unresolved. V was clipped by 4 bases and J by 0 bases, with 18 bases between them. The CDR3 is made up of 18 amino acids. Germline V CDR1 and CDR2: SGHNT, YENEEA. The CDR3 coding sequence is TGTGCCAGCAGCTCAGGAGGCCTTGGGGATGCAACTAATGAAAAACTGTTTTTT. Protein sequence: CASSSGGLGDATNEKLFF. Full variable domain (rest looked up from reference TRBV11-3 and TRBJ1-4): EAGVVQSPRYKIIEKKQPVAFWCNPISGHNTLYWYLQNLGQGPELLIRYENEEAVDDSQLPKDRFSAERLKGVDSTLKIQPAELGDSAVYLCASSSGGLGDATNEKLFFGSGTQLSVL.

The rearrangement uses TRBV30 and TRBJ2-2; no clear D gene. The germline V gene encodes CDR1 GTSNPN and CDR2 SVGIG (reference sequence). CDR3 length equals 12 residues. The V end was cut by 3 bases, the J end by 4 bases, with 6 bases between. The CDR3 DNA reads TGTGCCTGGAGAGCTTTCACCGGGGAGCTGTTTTTT. Amino acid sequence: CAWRAFTGELFF.

This clone has only one observation. The chain links TRBV14 to TRBJ2-5; possibly TRBD1 for D (6 bases). With 1 base removed from V and 9 bases from J, the gap between germline ends came to 12 bases. Germline-derived CDR1 and CDR2 are SGHDN and FVKESK. This CDR3 has 13 residues. The CDR3 nucleotides read TGTGCCAGCAGCCAAGTGACCCACAGGGCCCAGTACTTC. Encoded protein: CASSQVTHRAQYF.

The chain is built from TRBV2 and TRBJ2-5; D is unresolved. This CDR3 comprises 15 residues. The germline CDR1 and CDR2 sequences are SNHLY and FYNNEI. V was shortened by 5 bases and J by 6 bases, with 19 bases between the two germline ends. The CDR3 spells CASSFYSLPEQTQYF. The CDR3 region has the DNA TGTGCCAGCAGTTTCTACAGCTTACCAGAGCAGACCCAGTACTTC.

This rearrangement joins TRBV5-4 to TRBJ2-7, with 9 bases aligning to TRBD1. V dropped 3 bases and J dropped 4; count of bases not matched to a gene: 5. This CDR3 has 14 amino acids. Germline loops: CDR1 SGHNT, CDR2 YYREEE (reference sequence). CDR3 DNA: TGTGCCAGCAGCTCCGGACAGGGGCTTTACGAGCAGTACTTC. As protein: CASSSGQGLYEQYF.

There are a few counts of this clone. DNA for the CDR3: TGTGCCAGCAGTTTAGGGACAGGGATCCGGGGAGCTTTCTTT. Translation: CASSLGTGIRGAFF. The chain combines TRBV6-2 or TRBV6-3 with TRBJ1-1; 9 bases map to TRBD1. The trim removed 4 bases at V and 10 bases at J, leaving 10 bases unmatched. The CDR3 is 14 amino acids. CDR1 is MNHEY, CDR2 SVGEGT, per germline.

This chain uses TRBV11-2 with TRBJ2-7; no reliable D call. Germline lookup yields CDR1 SGHAT and CDR2 FQNNGV. The V end was cut by 1 base, the J end by 0 bases, with 7 bases between. The CDR3 has 14 amino acids. Written as DNA, the CDR3 is TGTGCCAGCAGCTTAGTATCCGGCTCCTACGAGCAGTACTTC. Protein sequence: CASSLVSGSYEQYF.

The rearrangement joins TRBV19 to TRBJ1-3, with a possible D match to TRBD1 (5 bases). The V and J ends lost 6 bases and 1 base respectively, with 10 bases between them. CDR1 is LNHDA, CDR2 SQIVND, per germline (reference sequence). The CDR3 is 14 amino acids. CDR3: CASSAGGSGNTIYF. DNA of the CDR3: TGTGCCAGTAGCGCCGGGGGATCTGGAAACACCATATATTTT.

The V call is TRBV7-9, the J call TRBJ1-3; no clear D gene. Germline V gene lookup returns CDR1 SEHNR and CDR2 FQNEAQ (reference sequence). The CDR3 covers 15 residues. V was clipped by 5 bases and J by 0 bases, with 11 bases between them. CDR3 bases: TGTGCCAGCAGCCCCGCAGGTATCTCTGGAAACACCATATATTTT. This translates into CASSPAGISGNTIYF.

This chain links TRBV30 with TRBJ1-5; D may be TRBD1 (6 bases). The CDR3 is 15 amino acids. The germline V gene encodes CDR1 GTSNPN and CDR2 SVGIG (reference sequence). The V and J ends lost 0 bases and 3 bases respectively, with 12 bases between them. CDR3 nucleotides: TGTGCCTGGAGTGTACCGGGACAAACCAATCAGCCCCAGCATTTT. Encoded protein: CAWSVPGQTNQPQHF. Using reference TRBV30 and TRBJ1-5 for the parts outside the CDR3, the full variable domain is SQTIHQWPATLVQPVGSPLSLECTVEGTSNPNLYWYRQAAGRGLQLLFYSVGIGQISSEVPQNLSASRPQDRQFILSSKKLLLSDSGFYLCAWSVPGQTNQPQHFGDGTRLSIL.

This chain joins TRBV12-3 or TRBV12-4 and TRBJ1-2; D remains unclear. The CDR3 consists of 12 residues. Trimming removed 3 bases at V and 6 bases at J, with 8 bases between. In DNA, the CDR3 is TGTGCCAGCAGTTTTGCCGGGAATGGCTACACCTTC. Protein product: CASSFAGNGYTF.

V and J are TRBV3-1 (or the pseudogene TRBV3-2) and TRBJ2-7; maybe TRBD1 (5 bases). CDR3 size: 13 residues. Germline CDR1 LGHDT, CDR2 YNNKEL (reference sequence). Trimming took 4 bases from V and 5 from J, leaving 12 bases between them. In DNA form, the CDR3 reads TGTGCCAGCAGCCTAAGGGGCACAGACGAGCAGTACGTC. Translating gives CASSLRGTDEQYV.

This chain connects TRBV10-1 to TRBJ1-5; TRBD1 aligns across 8 bases. Trimming removed 6 bases from V and 9 bases from J; junction bases left unmatched: 16. The CDR3 is made up of 16 amino acids. The germline CDR1 and CDR2 sequences are WNHNN and SYGVQD (reference sequence). The CDR3 nucleotides read TGCGCCAGCAGACCCTATGCTGGACAGGGCAGTCCGCCCCAGCATTTT. It is translated as CASRPYAGQGSPPQHF.

V and J are TRBV6-2 or TRBV6-3 and TRBJ2-4, with 12 bases lining up with TRBD2. The CDR3 loop spans 18 amino acids. CDR1 is MNHEY, CDR2 SVGEGT, per germline. V dropped 2 bases and J dropped 7; count of bases not matched to a gene: 12. DNA for the CDR3: TGTGCCAGCAGTTACGCCCGACTAGCGGGAGCGGCGGGGAACATTCAGTACTTC. It specifies CASSYARLAGAAGNIQYF.

The V gene is TRBV6-5, the J gene TRBJ2-1; possible D gene TRBD1, 6 bases. Germline V gives CDR1 MNHEY, CDR2 SVGAGI. The CDR3 is made up of 15 amino acids. The V end was cut by 5 bases, the J end by 0 bases, with 11 bases between. The CDR3 reads CASSPDRSSYNEQFF. The CDR3 DNA reads as TGTGCCAGCAGTCCCGACAGGAGCTCCTACAATGAGCAGTTCTTC.

V is TRBV18 and J is TRBJ1-3; TRBD1 aligns across 7 bases. There are 14 residues in the CDR3. V shed 3 bases and J 3 bases; nucleotides not matched to a gene: 2. Per germline, CDR1 KGHSH and CDR2 LQKENI. CDR3 sequence (DNA): TGTGCCAGCTCACCCGGGACAGATGGAAACACCATATATTTT. It translates to CASSPGTDGNTIYF.